This note documents a single T cell receptor (beta chain) sequence. The source of the sample is a study of blood T cell repertoires in COVID-19. Study context: Sites in the United States, Italy and Spain provided acute and convalescent COVID-19 samples.

The V end was cut by 8 bases, the J end by 2 bases, with 9 bases between. The CDR3 loop spans 12 amino acids. CDR1 and CDR2 (germline): MNHEY, SVGAGI. Measured with immunoSEQ multiplex PCR; TCRdb has only the in-frame clones, and not every one. The table includes hundreds of thousands of clones, around 86% detected once. The sequencing sample was made of peripheral blood. The clonotype comes from a man aged 70 or older with acute or convalescent COVID-19. J is TRBJ1-2 and V is TRBV6-5; D uncertain. The CDR3 is CASLDENYGYTF. DNA for the CDR3: TGTGCCAGCCTCGATGAGAACTATGGCTACACCTTC.